This entry lists 2 T cell receptor beta chains sequenced from one sample in a study of read filtering for tumor transcriptome and immune sequencing. From roughly 390 ng of RNA, a library with molecular barcoded alpha/delta and beta/gamma adaptors was made. TCRdb ran MiXCR on the reads and lists one entry per CDR3 protein. The repertoire consists of about 22,000 distinct CDR3 sequences, with roughly 13% occurring once and the leading ten covering 60% to 80%. Sequencing used a population of CD138-negative cells sorted from bone marrow. The origin of the receptors is a donor aged 40 or over with multiple myeloma.

This clonotype appeared many times. This rearrangement joins TRBV19 to TRBJ2-7, with D tentatively TRBD2 (5 bases). The V and J ends lost 5 bases and 4 bases respectively, with 18 bases between them. This CDR3 region has 15 residues. The germline V gene encodes CDR1 LNHDA and CDR2 SQIVND (reference sequence). CDR3 protein: CASSPTSSGKYEQYF. CDR3 in DNA: TGTGCCAGTAGTCCCACCTCCTCCGGGAAATACGAGCAGTACTTC.

This clonotype showed up many times. The V gene is TRBV7-9, the J gene TRBJ2-7; 10 bases map to TRBD1. Trimming removed 3 bases from V and 4 bases from J; junction bases left unmatched: 6. Per germline, CDR1 SEHNR and CDR2 FQNEAQ (reference sequence). The CDR3 covers 15 residues. The DNA for the CDR3 is TGTGCCAGCAGCTTCTCGGACAGGGGGGTATACGAGCAGTACTTC. The encoded protein is CASSFSDRGVYEQYF.